The T cell receptor (beta chain) under discussion was sequenced for a study of blood T cell repertoires in COVID-19. As for the study in general: COVID-19 samples collected from the United States, Italy and Spain covered acute and convalescent phases.

The trim removed 0 bases at V and 14 bases at J, leaving 11 bases unmatched. The CDR3 covers 15 residues. Germline assignment: CDR1 LNHNV and CDR2 YYDKDF (reference sequence). Cohort placement rested on clinical history that participants reported themselves. As originally analysed: Quantification of nucleated cells was approximated via reference gene primer amplification. Sequencing was performed with immunoSEQ multiplex PCR; in TCRdb, only in-frame clones are kept and a portion is missing. V and J calls and clone size are given by that table; D and trimming were obtained from the DNA. The sample gives nearly 300,000 clones, roughly 90% of which show up once; 2.5% to 3% is in the top ten.

Sequencing used PBMCs or T cells enriched from blood (not recorded which). This sequence joins TRBV15 and TRBJ1-4, with 8 bases identical to TRBD1. The clonotype originates from a woman aged 50 to 65 who had been exposed to COVID-19. The CDR3 DNA reads as TGTGCCACCAGCAGAGATCAGGGGGCGCGCATCTCTCTGTTTTTT. Amino acid sequence: CATSRDQGARISLFF.